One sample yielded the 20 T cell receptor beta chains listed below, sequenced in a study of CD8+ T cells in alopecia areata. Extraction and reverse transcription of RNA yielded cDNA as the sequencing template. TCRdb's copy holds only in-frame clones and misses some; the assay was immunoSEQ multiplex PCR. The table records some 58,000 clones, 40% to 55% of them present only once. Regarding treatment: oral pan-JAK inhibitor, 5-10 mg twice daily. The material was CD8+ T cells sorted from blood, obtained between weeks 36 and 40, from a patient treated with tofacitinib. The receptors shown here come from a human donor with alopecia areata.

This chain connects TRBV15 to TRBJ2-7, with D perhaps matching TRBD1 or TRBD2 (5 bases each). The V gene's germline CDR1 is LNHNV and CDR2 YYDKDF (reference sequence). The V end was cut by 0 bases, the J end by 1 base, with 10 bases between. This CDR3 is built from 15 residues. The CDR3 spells CATSRDLGVSYEQYF. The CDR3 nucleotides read TGTGCCACCAGCAGAGATCTGGGGGTATCCTACGAGCAGTACTTC.

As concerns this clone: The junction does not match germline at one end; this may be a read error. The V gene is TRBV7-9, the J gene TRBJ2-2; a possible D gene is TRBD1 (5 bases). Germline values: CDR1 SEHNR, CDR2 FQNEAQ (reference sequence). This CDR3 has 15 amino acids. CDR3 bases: TGTGCGAGCAGCTTAAGCTATAAGGGGTACGGGGAGCTGTTTTTT. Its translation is CASSLSYKGYGELFF.

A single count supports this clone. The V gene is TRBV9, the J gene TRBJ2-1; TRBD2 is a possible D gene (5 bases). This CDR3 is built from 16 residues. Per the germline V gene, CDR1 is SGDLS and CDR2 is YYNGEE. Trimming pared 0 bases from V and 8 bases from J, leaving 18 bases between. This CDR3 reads CASSVASERVWDEQFF. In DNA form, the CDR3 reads TGTGCCAGCAGCGTAGCGTCGGAGAGGGTTTGGGATGAGCAGTTCTTC.

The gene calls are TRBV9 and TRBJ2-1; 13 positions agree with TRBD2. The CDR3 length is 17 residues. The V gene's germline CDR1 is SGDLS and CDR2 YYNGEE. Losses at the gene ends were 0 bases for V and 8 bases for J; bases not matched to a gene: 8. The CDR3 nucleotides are TGTGCCAGCAGCGTAGCTAAAACTAGCGGGAGGGATTATGAGCAGTTCTTC. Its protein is CASSVAKTSGRDYEQFF.

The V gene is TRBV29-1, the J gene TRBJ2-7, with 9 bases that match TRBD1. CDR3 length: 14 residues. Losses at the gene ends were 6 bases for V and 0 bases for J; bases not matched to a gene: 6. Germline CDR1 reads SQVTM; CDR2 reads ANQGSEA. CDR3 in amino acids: CSVAGTGSSYEQYF. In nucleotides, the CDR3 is TGCAGCGTAGCCGGGACAGGGAGCTCCTACGAGCAGTACTTC.

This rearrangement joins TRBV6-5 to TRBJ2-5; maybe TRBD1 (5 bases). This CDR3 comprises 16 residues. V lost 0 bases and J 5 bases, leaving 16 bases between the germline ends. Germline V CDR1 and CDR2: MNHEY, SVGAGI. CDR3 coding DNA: TGTGCCAGCAGTTACTCGATCCAGGGTGCCGGGGAGACCCAGTACTTC. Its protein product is CASSYSIQGAGETQYF.

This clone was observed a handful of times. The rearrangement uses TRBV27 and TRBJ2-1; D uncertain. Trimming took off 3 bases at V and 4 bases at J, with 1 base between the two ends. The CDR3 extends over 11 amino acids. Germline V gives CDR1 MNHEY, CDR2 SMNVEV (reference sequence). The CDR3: CASSLYNEQFF. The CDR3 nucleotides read TGTGCCAGCAGTTTGTACAATGAGCAGTTCTTC.

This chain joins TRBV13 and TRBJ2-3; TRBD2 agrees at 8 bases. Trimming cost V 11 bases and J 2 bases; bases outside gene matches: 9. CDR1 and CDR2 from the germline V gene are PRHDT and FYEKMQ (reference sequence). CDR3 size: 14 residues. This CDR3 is CASGTSGDTDTQYF. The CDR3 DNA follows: TGTGCCTCGGGTACTAGCGGAGACACAGATACGCAGTATTTT. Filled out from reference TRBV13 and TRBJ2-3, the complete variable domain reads AAGVIQSPRHLIKEKRETATLKCYPIPRHDTVYWYQQGPGQDPQFLISFYEKMQSDKGSIPDRFSAQQFSDYHSELNMSSLELGDSALYFCASGTSGDTDTQYFGPGTRLTVL.

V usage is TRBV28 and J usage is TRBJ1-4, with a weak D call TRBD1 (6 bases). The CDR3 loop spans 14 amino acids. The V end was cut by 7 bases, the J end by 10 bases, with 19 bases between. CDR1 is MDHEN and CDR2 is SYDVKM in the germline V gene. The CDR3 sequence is CASTNSRGGRKLFF. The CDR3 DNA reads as TGTGCCAGCACCAATTCGAGGGGGGGGAGAAAACTGTTTTTT.

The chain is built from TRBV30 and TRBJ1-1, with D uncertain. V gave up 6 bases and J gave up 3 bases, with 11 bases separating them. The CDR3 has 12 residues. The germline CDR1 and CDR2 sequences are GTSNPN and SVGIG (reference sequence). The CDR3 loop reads CACLESDTEAFF. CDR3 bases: TGTGCCTGCTTAGAGAGCGACACTGAAGCTTTCTTT.

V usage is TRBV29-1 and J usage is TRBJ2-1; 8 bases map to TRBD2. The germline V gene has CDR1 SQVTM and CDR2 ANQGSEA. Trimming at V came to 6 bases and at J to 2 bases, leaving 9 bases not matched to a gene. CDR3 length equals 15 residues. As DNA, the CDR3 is TGCAGCGTAAGTCTGATCGGGAGGGCCTACAATGAGCAGTTCTTC. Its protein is CSVSLIGRAYNEQFF.

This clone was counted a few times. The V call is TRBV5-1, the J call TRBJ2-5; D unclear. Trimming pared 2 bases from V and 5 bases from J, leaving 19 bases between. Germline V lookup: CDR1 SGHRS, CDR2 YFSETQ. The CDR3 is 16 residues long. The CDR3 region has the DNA TGCGCCAGCAGCTTACCCCAGGAGATACATCGGGAGACCCAGTACTTC. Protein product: CASSLPQEIHRETQYF.

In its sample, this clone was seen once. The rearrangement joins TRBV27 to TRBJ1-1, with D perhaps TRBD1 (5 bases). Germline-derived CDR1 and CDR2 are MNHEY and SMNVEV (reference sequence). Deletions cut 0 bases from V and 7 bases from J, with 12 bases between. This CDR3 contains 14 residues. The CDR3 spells CASSLSGGAGEAFF. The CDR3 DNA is TGTGCCAGCAGTTTATCCGGAGGGGCGGGTGAAGCTTTCTTT.

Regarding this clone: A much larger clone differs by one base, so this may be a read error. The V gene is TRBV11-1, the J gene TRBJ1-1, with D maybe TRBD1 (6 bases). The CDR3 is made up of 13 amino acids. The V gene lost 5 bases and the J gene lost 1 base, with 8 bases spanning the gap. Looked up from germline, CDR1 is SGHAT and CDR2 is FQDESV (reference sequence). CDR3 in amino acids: CASSPTGNTEAFF. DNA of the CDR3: TGTGCCAGCAGCCCGACAGGGAACACTGAAGCTTTCTTT.

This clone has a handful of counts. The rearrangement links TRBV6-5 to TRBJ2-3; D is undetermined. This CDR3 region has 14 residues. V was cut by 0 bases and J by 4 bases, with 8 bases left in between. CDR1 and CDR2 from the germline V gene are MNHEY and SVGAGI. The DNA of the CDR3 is TGTGCCAGCAGTTACTCGAAACGGCCAGATACGCAGTATTTT. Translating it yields CASSYSKRPDTQYF.

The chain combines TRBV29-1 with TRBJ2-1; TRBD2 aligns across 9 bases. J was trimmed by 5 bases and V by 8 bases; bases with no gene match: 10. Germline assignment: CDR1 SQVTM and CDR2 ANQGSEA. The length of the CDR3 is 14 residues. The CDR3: CSIPRLADNNEQFF. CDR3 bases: TGCAGCATCCCAAGACTAGCGGACAACAATGAGCAGTTCTTC.

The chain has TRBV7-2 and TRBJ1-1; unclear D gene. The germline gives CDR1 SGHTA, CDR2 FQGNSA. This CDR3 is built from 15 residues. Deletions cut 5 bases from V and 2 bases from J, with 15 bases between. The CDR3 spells CASSQSRATNTEAFF. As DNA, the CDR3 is TGTGCCAGCAGCCAATCCCGGGCGACCAACACTGAAGCTTTCTTT.

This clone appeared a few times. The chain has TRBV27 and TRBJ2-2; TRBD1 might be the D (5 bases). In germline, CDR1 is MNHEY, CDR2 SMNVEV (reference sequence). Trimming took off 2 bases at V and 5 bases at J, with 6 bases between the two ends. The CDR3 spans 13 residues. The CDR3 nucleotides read TGTGCCAGCAGTTTAGGGGCGACCGGGGAGCTGTTTTTT. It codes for CASSLGATGELFF.

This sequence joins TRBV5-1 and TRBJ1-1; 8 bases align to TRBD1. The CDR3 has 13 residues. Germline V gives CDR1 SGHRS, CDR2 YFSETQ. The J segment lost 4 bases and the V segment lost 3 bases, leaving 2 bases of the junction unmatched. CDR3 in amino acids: CASSWTGPTEAFF. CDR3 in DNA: TGCGCCAGCAGCTGGACAGGGCCCACTGAAGCTTTCTTT.

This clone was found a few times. Here the CDR3 reads CASSPRQGHEQYF. The DNA for the CDR3 is TGCGCCAGCAGCCCCAGACAGGGACACGAGCAGTACTTC. The J gene is TRBJ2-7, the V gene TRBV4-1, with 7 bases aligning to TRBD1. The CDR3 sequence is 13 residues long. Germline values: CDR1 MGHRA, CDR2 YSYEKL. The junction had 5 bases not matched to a gene; V was cut back by 4 bases and J by 5 bases.